One sample yielded the 27 T cell receptor beta chains listed below, sequenced in a study of regulatory T cells in long-lasting Graves disease (dated by TCRdb to 2020 to 2022). According to the study, the label for this sample's time point signals: newly diagnosed GD, antithyroid drugs for less than 3 months. For both TCR sequencing and RNA sequencing, RNA was extracted from PBMCs using TRIzol. The library was made by multiplex PCR. TCRdb records Illumina HiSeq 4000 as the sequencer. CDR3 regions were amplified by Arm-PCR with iRepertoire HTBI primers to construct TCR beta libraries. TCRdb passed the public sequencing reads through fastp at Q25 and MiXCR, retaining productive beta sequences. Merged by CDR3 protein, the rows form single entries marked with the most common genes and DNA. In all, the sample holds a few hundred thousand distinct CDR3 sequences, and approximately 15% of those were seen once. The ten largest clones take up over 7.5% of the sample.

These sequences were also reported in another study, on T cells in Graves' hyperthyroidism and ophthalmopathy.

The sample here was peripheral blood mononuclear cells (PBMCs), taken at new diagnosis, from a patient treated with antithyroid drugs. All receptors come from a man aged 30-40 years with Graves disease. Donor details come from another sample of the same person, matched by shared clones.

This clonotype was counted ten times or more. The chain employs TRBV6-2 or TRBV6-3 and TRBJ2-7; D remains unclear. Germline loops: CDR1 MNHEY, CDR2 SVGEGT. The CDR3 loop spans 15 amino acids. V was pared by 7 bases and J by 2 bases, with 18 bases between. The CDR3 DNA follows: TGTGCCAGCACCCGAGCGTCGGCAGTGACCTACGAGCAGTACTTC. It codes for CASTRASAVTYEQYF.

The chain links TRBV24-1 to TRBJ1-1; D gene unclear. Trimming took 7 bases from V and 1 from J, leaving 9 bases between them. CDR1 and CDR2 (germline): KGHDR, SFDVKD. This CDR3 comprises 13 residues. For the CDR3, the DNA is TGTGCCACCAGACGGACGGAGAACACTGAAGCTTTCTTT. Its protein is CATRRTENTEAFF.

This clonotype was counted at least ten times. The V gene is TRBV27, the J gene TRBJ2-1; 8 nucleotides agree with TRBD2. The junction had 6 bases not matched to a gene; V was cut back by 5 bases and J by 0 bases. This CDR3 comprises 16 residues. CDR1 is MNHEY, CDR2 SMNVEV, per germline (reference sequence). The DNA for the CDR3 is TGTGCCAGCAGTGCACATAGCGGGACCTCCTACAATGAGCAGTTCTTC. Residues: CASSAHSGTSYNEQFF.

This clonotype was found many times. The rearrangement uses TRBV5-1 and TRBJ2-3, with D perhaps matching TRBD2 (6 bases). Between the trimmed V and J ends, which lost 1 base and 1 base, there was a span of 16 bases. This CDR3 region has 17 residues. The germline CDR1 and CDR2 sequences are SGHRS and YFSETQ. CDR3 in amino acids: CASSLISGSKGTDTQYF. DNA of the CDR3: TGCGCCAGCAGCTTGATTAGCGGCTCCAAGGGCACAGATACGCAGTATTTT. The full variable domain, rest sourced from reference TRBV5-1 and TRBJ2-3, is KAGVTQTPRYLIKTRGQQVTLSCSPISGHRSVSWYQQTPGQGLQFLFEYFSETQRNKGNFPGRFSGRQFSNSRSEMNVSTLELGDSALYLCASSLISGSKGTDTQYFGPGTRLTVL.

This clonotype has a count of ten or more. The rearrangement links TRBV7-6 to TRBJ1-3; D may be TRBD1 (5 bases). Trimming removed 1 base from V and 0 bases from J, with 10 bases in between. The CDR3 covers 16 residues. Germline V gives CDR1 SGHVS, CDR2 FNYEAQ. The CDR3, as DNA: TGTGCCAGCAGCTTAGAGGGACCCAACTCTGGAAACACCATATATTTT. It encodes CASSLEGPNSGNTIYF.

The V gene is TRBV20-1, the J gene TRBJ2-3, with 12 nucleotides matching TRBD1. Germline CDR1 reads DFQATT; CDR2 reads SNEGSKA (reference sequence). V shed 8 bases and J 5 bases; nucleotides not matched to a gene: 8. The length of the CDR3 is 14 residues. CDR3 sequence (DNA): TGCAGTTCCGGGACAGGGGGCCTCGTAGATACGCAGTATTTT. Protein: CSSGTGGLVDTQYF.

This sequence joins TRBV7-2 and TRBJ2-3, with a tentative D call TRBD2 (5 bases). Germline-derived CDR1 and CDR2 are SGHTA and FQGNSA. The V end was cut by 5 bases, the J end by 0 bases, with 15 bases between. The CDR3 runs 16 residues. The CDR3, as DNA: TGTGCCAGCAGCCCGTGGCTAGCCGCCAGCACAGATACGCAGTATTTT. It encodes CASSPWLAASTDTQYF.

This clonotype has a count of ten or more. V gene TRBV30 combines with J gene TRBJ2-7; D ambiguous. CDR3 size: 12 residues. V was clipped by 1 base and J by 4 bases, with 8 bases between them. CDR1 and CDR2 (germline): GTSNPN, SVGIG (reference sequence). The CDR3 DNA follows: TGTGCCTGGAGTGAAACGGGTTACGAGCAGTACTTC. It is translated as CAWSETGYEQYF.

The table lists this clonotype with a few counts. The chain uses TRBV18 and TRBJ1-2, with 8 bases that match TRBD1. The ends lost 8 bases at V and 5 bases at J; junction bases unmatched: 7. Germline lookup yields CDR1 KGHSH and CDR2 LQKENI. The CDR3 covers 13 residues. The CDR3 nucleotides read TGTGCCAGCGCCAAAGACAGGGGATATGGCTACACCTTC. Translating it yields CASAKDRGYGYTF.

This clonotype was recorded at least ten times. The rearrangement uses TRBV27 and TRBJ1-5; D is possibly TRBD1 (5 bases). Trimming cost V 2 bases and J 2 bases, with 10 bases left between them. The CDR3 length is 15 residues. CDR1 and CDR2 (germline): MNHEY, SMNVEV (reference sequence). The CDR3 reads CASSLGGYGNQPQHF. CDR3 DNA: TGTGCCAGCAGTTTAGGGGGTTATGGCAATCAGCCCCAGCATTTT.

This clonotype turned up a few times. The CDR3, as DNA: TGTGCCAGCAGCTCCAATCCGGGTAATGAGCAGTTCTTC. Encoded protein: CASSSNPGNEQFF. The J gene is TRBJ2-1, the V gene TRBV7-3; D remains unclear. The germline V gene encodes CDR1 SGHTA and CDR2 FQGTGA. The germline V and J ends were trimmed by 4 bases and 7 bases, with 11 bases remaining between them. This CDR3 is built from 13 residues.

The V gene is TRBV29-1, the J gene TRBJ2-7, with D perhaps matching TRBD1 (6 bases). Per germline, CDR1 SQVTM and CDR2 ANQGSEA. The CDR3 sequence is 13 residues long. V gave up 3 bases and J gave up 2 bases, with 11 bases separating them. For the CDR3, the DNA is TGCAGCGTTGAGGACAGAGCAACCTACGAGCAGTACTTC. It yields the protein CSVEDRATYEQYF.

The rearrangement joins TRBV9 to TRBJ2-7; 9 bases agree with TRBD1. V shed 4 bases and J 4 bases; nucleotides not matched to a gene: 9. The CDR3 extends over 15 amino acids. Per the germline V gene, CDR1 is SGDLS and CDR2 is YYNGEE. In DNA, the CDR3 is TGTGCCAGCAGCCTGATCCCTGGGACAGGGTACGAGCAGTACTTC. It specifies CASSLIPGTGYEQYF.

This clonotype appeared a few times. This CDR3 reads CASSEAARWGSHEQYF. The DNA of the CDR3 is TGTGCCAGCAGTGAAGCGGCCCGGTGGGGGTCCCACGAGCAGTACTTC. The chain couples TRBV6-1 to TRBJ2-7, with D perhaps matching TRBD1 or TRBD2 (5 bases each). Germline-derived CDR1 and CDR2 are MNHNS and SASEGT. Trimming removed 0 bases from V and 5 bases from J, with 17 bases in between. This CDR3 comprises 16 residues.

This clonotype has a single count. This clone may be a read error of a much larger clone one base away. The chain uses TRBV13 and TRBJ2-6; 7 nucleotides agree with TRBD1. The CDR3 is 16 amino acids. The germline V gene encodes CDR1 PRHDT and CDR2 FYEKMQ (reference sequence). The DNA of the CDR3 is TGTGCCAGCAGCCCCGACAGGGATGCTGGGGCCAACGTCCTGGCTTTC. It encodes CASSPDRDAGANVLAF.

The V gene is TRBV20-1, the J gene TRBJ1-3; D is ambiguous. This CDR3 contains 14 residues. Per germline, CDR1 DFQATT and CDR2 SNEGSKA (reference sequence). The V and J ends lost 3 bases and 0 bases respectively, with 9 bases between them. The CDR3 DNA is TGCAGTGCTAGTTCCCCCGGCTCTGGAAACACCATATATTTT. Protein product: CSASSPGSGNTIYF.

Many counts were recorded for this clonotype. The gene calls are TRBV12-3 or TRBV12-4 and TRBJ2-2; possibly TRBD1 for D (6 bases). CDR3 length: 15 amino acids. The ends were cut back, 6 bases at V and 4 bases at J, with 15 bases in the middle. The DNA of the CDR3 is TGTGCCAGCAGGGCACAGGGTCCCTCCACCGGGGAGCTGTTTTTT. Its protein product is CASRAQGPSTGELFF.

In the case of this clonotype: Sequence at one end of the junction differs from germline and may be a read error. In DNA form, the CDR3 reads TGTGCCAGCAGCCAGACGGGAGGGCCCGGTGGTTTAATCTTC. Its protein product is CASSQTGGPGGLIF. The V and J genes are TRBV3-1 and TRBJ2-1, with TRBD2 matching 8 bases. Germline loops: CDR1 LGHDT, CDR2 YNNKEL (reference sequence). The CDR3 runs to 14 residues.

This clonotype has at least ten counts. V gene TRBV2 combines with J gene TRBJ2-5, with D hard to call. CDR1 is SNHLY, CDR2 FYNNEI, per germline. This CDR3 has 14 amino acids. V was trimmed by 6 bases and J by 0 bases, leaving 11 bases between them. The CDR3 region has the DNA TGTGCCAGCAGCGTAAGTCAGGACCAAGAGACCCAGTACTTC. It is translated as CASSVSQDQETQYF.

This chain joins TRBV24-1 and TRBJ1-2; the D gene is possibly TRBD1 (6 bases). V was cut by 9 bases and J by 8 bases, with 15 bases left in between. Germline CDR1 KGHDR, CDR2 SFDVKD. CDR3 length: 12 amino acids. Here the CDR3 reads CATRAGAGGYTF. The DNA of the CDR3 is TGTGCCACCCGTGCAGGGGCGGGCGGCTACACCTTC.

The chain recombines TRBV19 with TRBJ1-2; D is undetermined. Germline V gene lookup returns CDR1 LNHDA and CDR2 SQIVND (reference sequence). This CDR3 region has 14 residues. The germline V and J ends were trimmed by 8 bases and 8 bases, with 21 bases remaining between them. In DNA form, the CDR3 reads TGTGCCAGTCTTCGCTCAATTGGAGCGAGGGGCTACACCTTC. Residues: CASLRSIGARGYTF.

CDR3 coding DNA: TGTGCCAGCAGAACGGGACTAGCGGCCTACGAGCAGTACTTC. Amino acids: CASRTGLAAYEQYF. The V call is TRBV6-1, the J call TRBJ2-7, with TRBD2 identical over 11 bases. With V trimmed by 6 bases and J by 2 bases, 3 bases remained unmatched. The CDR3 is 14 residues long. Germline CDR1 and CDR2: MNHNS and SASEGT.

This clonotype was seen repeatedly, ten times or more. V usage is TRBV4-2 and J usage is TRBJ1-5; D is uncertain. Germline CDR1 is LGHNA and CDR2 is YNFKEQ. Trimming stripped 0 bases from V and 5 bases from J, with 11 bases between. This CDR3 spans 15 amino acids. The CDR3 DNA follows: TGTGCCAGCAGCCAAGATTTGCAGCCCCATCAGCCCCAGCATTTT. The encoded protein is CASSQDLQPHQPQHF.

The table lists this clonotype with many counts. The V call is TRBV6-1, the J call TRBJ1-4, with 8 bases matching TRBD1. The CDR3 runs to 15 residues. Germline trimming cut 3 bases from V and 8 bases from J; bases unmatched to any gene: 8. Germline V CDR1 and CDR2: MNHNS, SASEGT. CDR3 residues: CASSEGRGLAEKLFF. CDR3 nucleotide sequence: TGTGCCAGCAGTGAGGGCAGGGGGCTCGCAGAAAAACTGTTTTTT.

This clonotype was observed many times. This chain joins TRBV7-2 and TRBJ1-1, with unresolved D. CDR3 size: 13 residues. Germline V lookup: CDR1 SGHTA, CDR2 FQGNSA. The V end lost 4 bases, the J end lost 1 base, and 7 bases lay between the germline ends. This chain's CDR3 is CASSSLRNTEAFF. CDR3 coding DNA: TGTGCCAGCAGCTCTTTACGGAACACTGAAGCTTTCTTT.

The genes are TRBV29-1 and TRBJ2-7, with D possibly matching TRBD2 (7 bases). Germline CDR1 reads SQVTM; CDR2 reads ANQGSEA. The CDR3 is made up of 15 amino acids. Trimming pared 5 bases from V and 1 base from J, leaving 18 bases between. DNA for the CDR3: TGCAGCGTTTGGGGGGGGGCAGGGCTTTCCTACGAGCAGTACTTC. This gives the protein CSVWGGAGLSYEQYF.

The table lists this clonotype with many counts. CDR3 protein: CASSQGLSNYGYTF. The CDR3 DNA follows: TGCGCCAGCAGCCAGGGGTTATCGAACTATGGCTACACCTTC. This sequence joins TRBV5-1 and TRBJ1-2, with D possibly matching TRBD1 (6 bases). The CDR3 runs 14 residues. The V end was cut by 4 bases, the J end by 2 bases, with 12 bases between. Germline CDR1 reads SGHRS; CDR2 reads YFSETQ.